This TCR beta chain is from a study of T-cell memory formation after mild COVID-19. Study context: There were largely donor-specific TCR clusters.

Overall study findings and caveats: Among clones peaking at day 37 in the second wave, SARS-CoV-2 specificity remained unconfirmed. Clones that contracted clustered mainly in CM and EM if CD4+ and in EMRA if CD8+. The appearance of some responding clones in pre-infection memory suggested that cross-reactive memory joined.

V lost 4 bases and J 3 bases, leaving 7 bases between the germline ends. The length of the CDR3 is 12 residues. CDR1 and CDR2 from the germline V gene are SGHRS and YFSETQ. TCRdb reprocessed the 5' RACE reads with MiXCR, giving one entry per CDR3 protein. There are approximately 240,000 distinct CDR3 sequences in the sample; 16% occur only once, and roughly 3.6% lies in the top ten. This clonotype was detected a few times. Antigen specificity is unknown. Material for sequencing was PBMCs or a T cell subset sorted from them (not recorded which). V gene TRBV5-1 combines with J gene TRBJ2-5; TRBD1 might be the D (6 bases). The receptor's source is a man younger than 35 who had mild COVID-19 (a few samples of this study predate the infection). Cell type and time point are not known. The CDR3 loop is CASSTGKETQYF. The CDR3 nucleotides read TGCGCCAGCAGCACAGGGAAAGAGACCCAGTACTTC.